Shown below are 27 T cell receptor beta chains from a single sample sequenced in a study of neurological immune-mediated disorders. TCRdb passed the 5' RACE reads through MiXCR, listing each CDR3 protein once. The sample consists of about 80,000 distinct CDR3 sequences, approximately 10% of them appearing once. The sequenced sample consisted of PBMCs. These receptors all come from a man aged 45-60 years in good health.

This clonotype has ten or more counts. The CDR3, as DNA: TGTGCCATCAGTGACGGACAGCGCACAGATACGCAGTATTTT. Its protein is CAISDGQRTDTQYF. The V gene is TRBV10-3, the J gene TRBJ2-3; D is possibly TRBD1 (6 bases). V lost 3 bases, J lost 1 base, and 8 bases lay in between. This CDR3 is built from 14 residues. Per germline, CDR1 ENHRY and CDR2 SYGVKD.

This clonotype was seen repeatedly, ten times or more. The gene calls are TRBV7-9 and TRBJ2-7, with no clear D. Trimming stripped 1 base from V and 4 bases from J, with 14 bases between. Germline CDR1 and CDR2: SEHNR and FQNEAQ (reference sequence). This CDR3 is built from 15 residues. Here the CDR3 DNA reads TGTGCCAGCAGCTTAGGGGTTCATATGGTGTACGAGCAGTACTTC. Translating gives CASSLGVHMVYEQYF. The whole variable domain, remainder taken from reference TRBV7-9 and TRBJ2-7, is DTGVSQNPRHKITKRGQNVTFRCDPISEHNRLYWYRQTLGQGPEFLTYFQNEAQLEKSRLLSDRFSAERPKGSFSTLEIQRTEQGDSAMYLCASSLGVHMVYEQYFGPGTRLTVT.

This clonotype was seen at least ten times. The chain combines TRBV3-1 with TRBJ2-7, with 9 bases that match TRBD2. Per the germline V gene, CDR1 is LGHDT and CDR2 is YNNKEL (reference sequence). V shed 7 bases, J shed 4 bases, and the junction held 5 bases outside the gene matches. The CDR3 extends over 13 amino acids. CDR3 protein: CASTGTSSYEQYF. Written as DNA, the CDR3 is TGTGCCAGCACGGGGACTAGCTCTTACGAGCAGTACTTC.

This clonotype was recorded many times. The chain uses TRBV4-3 and TRBJ2-1; no firm D call. The CDR3 runs to 15 residues. Germline V gene lookup returns CDR1 LGHNA and CDR2 YSLEER. Trimming removed 2 bases at V and 5 bases at J, with 13 bases between. The CDR3, as DNA: TGCGCCAGCAGCCAATCCGGGTCTGGTCACAATGAGCAGTTCTTC. Protein sequence: CASSQSGSGHNEQFF.

With respect to this clonotype: A read error is possible here, since a much larger clone lies one base away. The gene calls are TRBV15 and TRBJ2-7, with D maybe TRBD2 (5 bases). V lost 3 bases and J lost 6, with 12 bases in between. The CDR3 is made up of 13 amino acids. Looked up from germline, CDR1 is LNHNV and CDR2 is YYDKDF (reference sequence). CDR3 bases: TGTGCCACCAGCAGCAACGGGGTTCGCGAGCAGTACTTC. It is translated as CATSSNGVREQYF.

This clonotype was seen at least ten times. This sequence joins TRBV7-2 and TRBJ2-7; 14 nucleotides match TRBD2. This CDR3 contains 15 residues. CDR1 SGHTA and CDR2 FQGNSA come from the germline V gene. J lost 5 bases, V lost 6 bases, and 6 bases had no gene match. The CDR3 region is CASRRLAGGADEQYF. In nucleotides, the CDR3 is TGTGCCAGCAGGAGACTAGCGGGAGGGGCAGACGAGCAGTACTTC. The full variable domain, in which reference TRBV7-2 and TRBJ2-7 provide the parts outside the CDR3, is GAGVSQSPSNKVTEKGKDVELRCDPISGHTALYWYRQSLGQGLEFLIYFQGNSAPDKSGLPSDRFSAERTGGSVSTLTIQRTQQEDSAVYLCASRRLAGGADEQYFGPGTRLTVT.

This clonotype was seen once. A much larger clone sits a single nucleotide away, making a read error possible. The chain couples TRBV5-5 to TRBJ2-2; TRBD2 is a possible D gene (5 bases). The CDR3 extends over 17 amino acids. Per germline, CDR1 SGHKS and CDR2 YYEKEE (reference sequence). CDR3 coding DNA: TGTGCCAGCAGCTTGGAGGGCACGCGAGTCGGAACCGGGGATCTGTTTTTT. Translating gives CASSLEGTRVGTGDLFF.

This clonotype was seen repeatedly, ten times or more. V usage is TRBV6-2 or TRBV6-3 and J usage is TRBJ1-5; D call uncertain. CDR3 size: 15 residues. Trimming stripped 0 bases from V and 3 bases from J, with 9 bases between. CDR1 is MNHEY and CDR2 is SVGEGT in the germline V gene. The DNA for the CDR3 is TGTGCCAGCAGTTACTCCCGACGGGCCAATCAGCCCCAGCATTTT. It specifies CASSYSRRANQPQHF.

Many counts were recorded for this clonotype. DNA for the CDR3: TGTGCCAGCAGTACCGGGACAGACACTGAAGCTTTCTTT. Its protein is CASSTGTDTEAFF. This chain joins TRBV6-6 and TRBJ1-1; 7 bases match TRBD1. Germline V lookup: CDR1 MNHNY, CDR2 SVGAGI (reference sequence). The junction had 3 bases not matched to a gene; V was cut back by 5 bases and J by 3 bases. This CDR3 is built from 13 residues.

This clonotype was picked up many times. The chain joins TRBV18 to TRBJ2-3; D possibly corresponds to TRBD2 (5 bases). V was pared by 8 bases and J by 5 bases, with 26 bases between. Germline assignment: CDR1 KGHSH and CDR2 LQKENI. The CDR3 consists of 17 residues. This CDR3 reads CASPIGSRAPGEDTQYF. The DNA for the CDR3 is TGTGCCAGCCCGATTGGGAGTCGGGCCCCCGGTGAAGATACGCAGTATTTT.

With regard to this clonotype: A much larger clone lies one base from this, so it may be a read error. The chain employs TRBV20-1 and TRBJ1-1, with D unclear. Germline lookup yields CDR1 DFQATT and CDR2 SNEGSKA (reference sequence). Trimming pared 5 bases from V and 3 bases from J, leaving 22 bases between. The CDR3 runs to 16 residues. CDR3 DNA sequence: TGCAGTGCTGGCGTCCGGATCCCCGGGCAATACACTGAAGCTTTCTTT. Translation: CSAGVRIPGQYTEAFF.

This clonotype was seen at least ten times. The chain recombines TRBV20-1 with TRBJ1-5; tentatively, D is TRBD1 (6 bases). The ends were cut back, 2 bases at V and 0 bases at J, with 8 bases in the middle. The CDR3 is made up of 14 amino acids. Germline V gene data show CDR1 as DFQATT and CDR2 as SNEGSKA (reference sequence). The CDR3 sequence: CSARTGYSNQPQHF. CDR3 nucleotides: TGCAGTGCTAGAACAGGGTATAGCAATCAGCCCCAGCATTTT.

This clonotype was detected ten times or more. The V gene is TRBV7-6, the J gene TRBJ2-1, with TRBD2 matching 14 bases. The length of the CDR3 is 16 residues. CDR1 is SGHVS and CDR2 is FNYEAQ in the germline V gene. J gave up 6 bases and V 3 bases, and 4 bases lay outside the gene matches. The CDR3 DNA is TGTGCCAGCAGCTTTGGGACTAGCGGGAGTGTCAATGAGCAGTTCTTC. It translates to CASSFGTSGSVNEQFF.

This clonotype was recorded many times. The chain is built from TRBV27 and TRBJ1-2; 7 nucleotides agree with TRBD1. Germline lookup yields CDR1 MNHEY and CDR2 SMNVEV (reference sequence). The CDR3 is 15 residues long. With 7 bases clipped from V and 7 bases from J, the junction kept 15 bases outside the gene matches. The CDR3 loop reads CASKPRDSTISGYTF. CDR3 nucleotide sequence: TGTGCCAGCAAACCCCGGGACAGCACTATCTCTGGCTACACCTTC.

This clonotype was detected only a few times. The rearrangement links TRBV12-3 or TRBV12-4 to TRBJ1-3; D unresolved. V lost 3 bases and J 1 base, leaving 7 bases between the germline ends. The CDR3 length is 14 residues. CDR3 sequence reads: CASSFSSSGNTIYF. The CDR3 coding sequence is TGTGCCAGCAGTTTCAGTTCTTCTGGAAACACCATATATTTT.

This clonotype has at least ten counts. The V and J genes are TRBV7-2 and TRBJ1-1; tentative D call: TRBD1 (6 bases). Germline CDR1 and CDR2: SGHTA and FQGNSA. V gave up 1 base and J gave up 1 base, with 10 bases separating them. CDR3 size: 15 residues. Written as DNA, the CDR3 is TGTGCCAGCAGCTTAGGGGGGCATGGGAACACTGAAGCTTTCTTT. It yields the protein CASSLGGHGNTEAFF.

There are many counts of this clonotype. This chain uses TRBV11-2 with TRBJ2-4; D possibly corresponds to TRBD1 (6 bases). CDR1 and CDR2 from the germline V gene are SGHAT and FQNNGV. The germline V and J ends were trimmed by 2 bases and 7 bases, with 12 bases remaining between them. The CDR3 is 14 amino acids. The CDR3 sequence is CASSLQGSLNIQYF. The CDR3 bases are TGTGCCAGCAGCTTACAGGGGAGTTTGAACATTCAGTACTTC.

This clonotype has ten or more counts. The rearrangement joins TRBV5-1 to TRBJ2-3; D gene uncertain. The CDR3 sequence is 14 residues long. Trimming took 7 bases from V and 2 from J, leaving 14 bases between them. Per germline, CDR1 SGHRS and CDR2 YFSETQ. The CDR3, as DNA: TGCGCCAGCGAAGAGTCCGGTTCCACAGATACGCAGTATTTT. The encoded protein is CASEESGSTDTQYF. Looking up the rest from reference TRBV5-1 and TRBJ2-3 gives the full variable domain: KAGVTQTPRYLIKTRGQQVTLSCSPISGHRSVSWYQQTPGQGLQFLFEYFSETQRNKGNFPGRFSGRQFSNSRSEMNVSTLELGDSALYLCASEESGSTDTQYFGPGTRLTVL.

This clonotype was found many times. This sequence joins TRBV12-3 or TRBV12-4 and TRBJ1-2; D might be TRBD1 (5 bases). V gave up 5 bases and J gave up 0 bases, with 7 bases separating them. The CDR3 extends over 13 amino acids. The CDR3: CASSRDANYGYTF. CDR3 sequence (DNA): TGTGCCAGCAGTAGGGACGCTAACTATGGCTACACCTTC.

This clonotype occurred a few times. V is TRBV27 and J is TRBJ2-2; possibly TRBD2 for D (6 bases). Germline lookup yields CDR1 MNHEY and CDR2 SMNVEV (reference sequence). The CDR3 extends over 15 amino acids. V lost 8 bases and J lost 4, with 17 bases in between. CDR3 loop: CASPRRRGPTGELFF. The DNA for the CDR3 is TGTGCCAGCCCCAGAAGGAGGGGTCCCACCGGGGAGCTGTTTTTT.

This clonotype was observed at least ten times. J is TRBJ1-5 and V is TRBV12-3 or TRBV12-4; TRBD1 might be the D (6 bases). The CDR3 runs to 14 residues. Trimming pared 3 bases from V and 5 bases from J, leaving 11 bases between. The CDR3 reads CASSFQGRDQPQHF. The CDR3, as DNA: TGTGCCAGCAGTTTTCAGGGGAGGGATCAGCCCCAGCATTTT.

The chain joins TRBV20-1 to TRBJ2-4; 8 bases fit TRBD1. The CDR3 runs 19 residues. Germline values: CDR1 DFQATT, CDR2 SNEGSKA (reference sequence). The trim removed 0 bases at V and 1 base at J, leaving 14 bases unmatched. The CDR3 coding sequence is TGCAGTGCTAGAGATCAGGCCCCTAGGGACAGGATGGCCAAAAACATTCAGTACTTC. Its protein product is CSARDQAPRDRMAKNIQYF.

This clonotype was recorded many times. The rearrangement uses TRBV7-2 and TRBJ2-3; TRBD1 agrees at 8 bases. This CDR3 has 18 amino acids. J gave up 2 bases and V 1 base, and 11 bases lay outside the gene matches. Germline values: CDR1 SGHTA, CDR2 FQGNSA. The DNA for the CDR3 is TGTGCCAGCAGCTTAGGGCCCTTGACAGGGGCCTACACAGATACGCAGTATTTT. It is translated as CASSLGPLTGAYTDTQYF.

This clonotype was counted many times. The chain combines TRBV5-1 with TRBJ2-3, with 7 bases fitting TRBD2. The CDR3 is 16 amino acids. Looked up from germline, CDR1 is SGHRS and CDR2 is YFSETQ. The V gene end was trimmed by 0 bases and the J gene end by 1 base; junction bases not matched to a gene: 5. The CDR3 loop is CASSLASGDRTDTQYF. The CDR3 DNA reads as TGCGCCAGCAGCTTGGCAAGCGGGGACCGCACAGATACGCAGTATTTT.

Ten or more counts support this clonotype. Written as DNA, the CDR3 is TGTGCCAGCAGTTTATCAGGGGCAGAGACCCAGTACTTC. Translation: CASSLSGAETQYF. The rearrangement uses TRBV12-3 or TRBV12-4 and TRBJ2-5; a possible D gene is TRBD1 (6 bases). The CDR3 length is 13 residues. Trimming stripped 2 bases from V and 4 bases from J, with 8 bases between.

This clonotype was observed many times. The genes are TRBV11-2 and TRBJ2-5; a weak D match, TRBD1 (6 bases). The CDR3 has 16 amino acids. Germline assignment: CDR1 SGHAT and CDR2 FQNNGV. V lost 1 base and J 1 base, leaving 13 bases between the germline ends. The CDR3: CASSLADSSFQETQYF. CDR3 DNA sequence: TGTGCCAGCAGCTTAGCGGACAGTTCTTTCCAAGAGACCCAGTACTTC.

This clonotype was counted many times. V usage is TRBV6-5 and J usage is TRBJ2-5; D may be TRBD2 (6 bases). This CDR3 is built from 14 residues. Trimming stripped 5 bases from V and 0 bases from J, with 10 bases between. Per germline, CDR1 MNHEY and CDR2 SVGAGI. CDR3 nucleotides: TGTGCCAGCAGTGAGGGCGGGAACCAAGAGACCCAGTACTTC. Its translation: CASSEGGNQETQYF.